These 30 T cell receptor beta chains were all obtained from the same sample, sequenced in a study of cytomegalovirus exposure and HLA in healthy donors. PCR amplification relied on 60 Vbeta primers (plus 13 Jbeta primers). The protocol was immunoSEQ multiplex PCR, while the TCRdb copy is restricted to in-frame clones and leaves out a portion. The sample contains 160,000 or so clones, 80% to 90% of which appear only once. The sequenced sample was PBMCs. These receptors were collected from a woman aged 25 to 39 in good health and CMV-seropositive.

The chain links TRBV19 to TRBJ1-6, with D perhaps TRBD1 (5 bases). The germline V gene encodes CDR1 LNHDA and CDR2 SQIVND (reference sequence). V gave up 3 bases and J gave up 8 bases, with 11 bases separating them. The CDR3 runs to 14 residues. DNA for the CDR3: TGTGCCAGTAGTATTATTGGAGGGGATTCACCCCTCCACTTT. Its protein product is CASSIIGGDSPLHF.

The V and J genes are TRBV27 and TRBJ2-2; tentatively, D is TRBD1 (6 bases). The length of the CDR3 is 17 residues. The ends were cut back, 5 bases at V and 2 bases at J, with 18 bases in the middle. Germline V CDR1 and CDR2: MNHEY, SMNVEV (reference sequence). In DNA, the CDR3 is TGTGCCAGCAGTAAGGGGTACAGGGCCAGTAACACCGGGGAGCTGTTTTTT. Amino acids: CASSKGYRASNTGELFF.

The chain carries TRBV2 and TRBJ2-1; 7 bases fit TRBD1. Germline-derived CDR1 and CDR2 are SNHLY and FYNNEI. Trimming cost V 5 bases and J 1 base; bases outside gene matches: 8. This CDR3 has 16 amino acids. The CDR3 DNA reads as TGTGCCAGCAGTTACTACAGGGGCAAATCCTACAATGAGCAGTTCTTC. Residues: CASSYYRGKSYNEQFF.

The rearrangement uses TRBV5-1 and TRBJ2-2; 14 nucleotides agree with TRBD2. Unmatched junction bases numbered 9, after V lost 3 bases and J lost 5 bases. The CDR3 is made up of 18 amino acids. CDR1 and CDR2 from the germline V gene are SGHRS and YFSETQ. As DNA, the CDR3 is TGCGCCAGCAGCTACGGACTAGCGGGGGGCCGACCGACCGGGGAGCTGTTTTTT. Protein: CASSYGLAGGRPTGELFF.

This chain connects TRBV13 to TRBJ1-1; 8 positions match TRBD1. After removal of 3 bases from V and 4 bases from J, the junction contained 10 bases not matched to a gene. The CDR3 is made up of 16 amino acids. Germline CDR1 and CDR2: PRHDT and FYEKMQ (reference sequence). The CDR3 sequence: CASSLVDRGWGTEAFF. In nucleotides, the CDR3 is TGTGCCAGCAGCTTGGTAGACAGGGGCTGGGGCACTGAAGCTTTCTTT.

The gene calls are TRBV19 and TRBJ2-3, with 9 bases fitting TRBD2. Germline V CDR1 and CDR2: LNHDA, SQIVND (reference sequence). This CDR3 spans 16 amino acids. J lost 0 bases, V lost 4 bases, and 5 bases had no gene match. CDR3 residues: CASSTGLALSTDTQYF. Here the CDR3 DNA reads TGTGCCAGTAGTACCGGACTAGCGTTAAGCACAGATACGCAGTATTTT.

CDR3 sequence: CSAPGRSEAFF. CDR3 DNA sequence: TGCAGTGCTCCTGGGAGGTCTGAAGCTTTCTTT. The rearrangement links TRBV20-1 to TRBJ1-1, with D unclear. In germline, CDR1 is DFQATT, CDR2 SNEGSKA (reference sequence). The CDR3 is 11 amino acids. V gave up 5 bases and J gave up 6 bases, with 10 bases separating them.

The chain has TRBV11-3 and TRBJ2-5, with 7 bases matching TRBD1. Germline V CDR1 and CDR2: SGHNT, YENEEA. This CDR3 is 14 amino acids long. With V trimmed by 4 bases and J by 5 bases, 7 bases remained unmatched. The DNA for the CDR3 is TGTGCCAGCAGCTCACAGACAGGGAGTGAGACCCAGTACTTC. Encoded protein: CASSSQTGSETQYF.

This clone has a handful of counts. The CDR3 DNA is TGTGCCAGCAGCTTTCCAGGCATCACTGAAGCTTTCTTT. This translates into CASSFPGITEAFF. The J gene is TRBJ1-1, the V gene TRBV5-6; D is unclear. The CDR3 is made up of 13 amino acids. CDR1 and CDR2 from the germline V gene are SGHDT and YYEEEE. V lost 2 bases to trimming and J lost 4 bases, with 9 bases between them.

The chain combines TRBV2 with TRBJ1-6; D ambiguous. The CDR3 covers 14 residues. Germline V gene data show CDR1 as SNHLY and CDR2 as FYNNEI. Trimming removed 6 bases at V and 7 bases at J, with 13 bases between. CDR3: CASSREAQNSPLHF. The CDR3 DNA sequence: TGTGCCAGCAGCCGGGAAGCTCAAAATTCACCCCTCCACTTT.

The J gene is TRBJ2-5, the V gene TRBV5-4, with a tentative D call TRBD1 (5 bases). The end of the DNA aligns better with TRBJ2-7, so the J call may be wrong. CDR3 size: 12 residues. Germline loops: CDR1 SGHNT, CDR2 YYREEE (reference sequence). The CDR3 reads CASSLQDYEQYF. CDR3 bases: TGTGCCAGCAGCCTACAGGACTACGAGCAGTACTTC.

V is TRBV28 and J is TRBJ1-4; weak D call: TRBD1 (6 bases). Germline V gene lookup returns CDR1 MDHEN and CDR2 SYDVKM. The V end lost 6 bases, the J end lost 8 bases, and 13 bases lay between the germline ends. The CDR3 consists of 13 residues. CDR3 amino acids: CASRQQGLEKLFF. The CDR3 coding sequence is TGTGCCAGCAGGCAACAGGGTTTGGAAAAACTGTTTTTT.

This clone was recorded once. V gene TRBV30 combines with J gene TRBJ1-1, with 9 nucleotides matching TRBD1. The trim removed 0 bases at V and 4 bases at J, leaving 3 bases unmatched. Germline CDR1 is GTSNPN and CDR2 is SVGIG (reference sequence). CDR3 length: 14 amino acids. CDR3 in DNA: TGTGCCTGGAGTGTACAGGGGGCCAGCACTGAAGCTTTCTTT. Translating it yields CAWSVQGASTEAFF.

The chain recombines TRBV4-1 with TRBJ1-1; 7 bases agree with TRBD1. This CDR3 contains 15 residues. V dropped 3 bases and J dropped 0; count of bases not matched to a gene: 4. Germline V CDR1 and CDR2: MGHRA, YSYEKL. In DNA, the CDR3 is TGCGCCAGCAGCCATCCAGGGGGAATGAACACTGAAGCTTTCTTT. As protein: CASSHPGGMNTEAFF.

V usage is TRBV7-2 and J usage is TRBJ1-4; 9 bases are shared with TRBD1. The trim removed 5 bases at V and 8 bases at J, leaving 9 bases unmatched. Germline V gene sequence: CDR1 SGHTA, CDR2 FQGNSA. The CDR3 is made up of 15 amino acids. The CDR3 protein is CASSPDLGTGEKLFF. CDR3 nucleotides: TGTGCCAGCAGCCCCGACCTCGGGACAGGGGAAAAACTGTTTTTT.

This chain links TRBV27 with TRBJ2-7; TRBD1 aligns across 7 bases. The germline CDR1 and CDR2 sequences are MNHEY and SMNVEV (reference sequence). V was clipped by 2 bases and J by 4 bases; unmatched bases: 5. CDR3 size: 14 residues. CDR3 DNA: TGTGCCAGCAGTTTAGAGGGACAGAGTTACGAGCAGTACTTC. Its protein is CASSLEGQSYEQYF.

The V and J genes are TRBV2 and TRBJ2-5; 8 nucleotides align to TRBD1. The end of the DNA aligns better with TRBJ2-7, so the J call may be wrong. This CDR3 region has 13 residues. The germline gives CDR1 SNHLY, CDR2 FYNNEI. DNA for the CDR3: TGTGCCAGCAGTGGAGACAGGGGCGACGAGCAGTACTTC. The encoded protein is CASSGDRGDEQYF.

This clone was counted a few times. CDR3 sequence: CASSWKQASNYGYTF. The CDR3 nucleotides read TGTGCCAGCAGCTGGAAACAGGCTTCTAACTATGGCTACACCTTC. V is TRBV7-2 and J is TRBJ1-2, with D possibly TRBD1 on 5 matching bases. Trimming cost V 4 bases and J 0 bases, with 12 bases left between them. Germline V gene lookup returns CDR1 SGHTA and CDR2 FQGNSA. The CDR3 has 15 residues.

The chain carries TRBV6-6 and TRBJ1-2; TRBD1 matches at 10 bases. Trimming at V came to 5 bases and at J to 6 bases, leaving 12 bases not matched to a gene. The length of the CDR3 is 16 residues. Germline lookup yields CDR1 MNHNY and CDR2 SVGAGI (reference sequence). The CDR3: CASSLRQGARSNGYTF. The CDR3 nucleotides are TGTGCCAGCAGTCTCCGACAGGGGGCGAGGTCCAATGGCTACACCTTC.

The chain links TRBV7-2 to TRBJ2-1; the match to TRBD2 covers 8 bases. J lost 9 bases, V lost 6 bases, and 7 bases had no gene match. The CDR3 sequence is 13 residues long. CDR1 is SGHTA, CDR2 FQGNSA, per germline. In DNA form, the CDR3 reads TGTGCCAGCAGATACCCCGCGGGGGGTGAGCAGTTCTTC. Protein sequence: CASRYPAGGEQFF. Using reference TRBV7-2 and TRBJ2-1 for the parts outside the CDR3, the full variable domain is GAGVSQSPSNKVTEKGKDVELRCDPISGHTALYWYRQSLGQGLEFLIYFQGNSAPDKSGLPSDRFSAERTGGSVSTLTIQRTQQEDSAVYLCASRYPAGGEQFFGPGTRLTVL.

This clone was seen once. The genes are TRBV19 and TRBJ1-2, with 7 bases matching TRBD1. CDR1 and CDR2 from the germline V gene are LNHDA and SQIVND (reference sequence). The CDR3 is 14 amino acids. Germline trimming cut 7 bases from V and 3 bases from J; bases unmatched to any gene: 8. Written as DNA, the CDR3 is TGTGCCAGTACTAAACGCGACAGGGACTATGGCTACACCTTC. This gives the protein CASTKRDRDYGYTF.

The chain couples TRBV9 to TRBJ2-1, with TRBD2 matching over 8 bases. The CDR3 consists of 15 residues. J was trimmed by 3 bases and V by 3 bases; bases with no gene match: 5. In germline, CDR1 is SGDLS, CDR2 YYNGEE. CDR3 protein: CASSAKGLDYNEQFF. DNA of the CDR3: TGTGCCAGCAGCGCTAAGGGACTAGACTACAATGAGCAGTTCTTC.

This sequence joins TRBV4-2 and TRBJ2-1, with 11 nucleotides matching TRBD1. Germline CDR1 LGHNA, CDR2 YNFKEQ. The V gene end was trimmed by 4 bases and the J gene end by 4 bases; junction bases not matched to a gene: 9. The CDR3 loop spans 17 amino acids. CDR3 sequence reads: CASSPLGTGGSYNEQFF. The DNA for the CDR3 is TGTGCCAGCAGCCCACTTGGGACAGGGGGATCTTACAATGAGCAGTTCTTC.

This chain joins TRBV19 and TRBJ2-1; the match to TRBD1 covers 12 bases. The CDR3 runs to 15 residues. Trimming at V came to 0 bases and at J to 7 bases, leaving 1 base not matched to a gene. Germline V CDR1 and CDR2: LNHDA, SQIVND (reference sequence). This CDR3 is CASSIEGQGANEQFF. The CDR3 coding sequence is TGTGCCAGTAGTATAGAGGGACAGGGGGCAAATGAGCAGTTCTTC.

The chain combines TRBV30 with TRBJ1-6; D might be TRBD1 (6 bases). The V gene's germline CDR1 is GTSNPN and CDR2 SVGIG (reference sequence). This CDR3 comprises 13 residues. Trimming stripped 2 bases from V and 8 bases from J, with 10 bases between. This CDR3 reads CAWSIQGHSPLHF. The CDR3 coding sequence is TGTGCCTGGAGTATCCAGGGGCATTCACCCCTCCACTTT.

This clone was counted between two and nine times. CDR3 DNA: TGTGCCAGCAGCTCCCAGCGAAGCCATGACACAGATACGCAGTATTTT. As protein: CASSSQRSHDTDTQYF. The V and J genes are TRBV11-1 and TRBJ2-3; D is unresolved. This CDR3 has 16 residues. Germline V lookup: CDR1 SGHAT, CDR2 FQDESV (reference sequence). V was cut by 4 bases and J by 2 bases, with 16 bases left in between. Full variable domain (missing parts from reference TRBV11-1 and TRBJ2-3): EAEVAQSPRYKITEKSQAVAFWCDPISGHATLYWYRQILGQGPELLVQFQDESVVDDSQLPKDRFSAERLKGVDSTLKIQPAELGDSAMYLCASSSQRSHDTDTQYFGPGTRLTVL.

This clone came up a few times. CDR3 in DNA: TGTGCCAGCAGCTATCGGACAGAGACCTACGAGCAGTACTTC. It is translated as CASSYRTETYEQYF. The V and J genes are TRBV7-8 and TRBJ2-7, with a tentative D call TRBD1 (6 bases). V lost 4 bases and J lost 2, with 12 bases in between. The CDR3 is 14 amino acids. Germline-derived CDR1 and CDR2 are SGHVS and FQNEAQ.

The genes are TRBV6-1 and TRBJ2-3, with D possibly being TRBD2 (6 bases). Germline lookup yields CDR1 MNHNS and CDR2 SASEGT. The CDR3 spans 16 residues. V was clipped by 1 base and J by 1 base, with 12 bases between them. The CDR3 here is CASSEVNGLRTDTQYF. As DNA, the CDR3 is TGTGCCAGCAGTGAAGTGAACGGACTACGCACAGATACGCAGTATTTT.

This clone was seen a handful of times. V and J are TRBV7-8 and TRBJ2-6; D is perhaps TRBD2 (6 bases). Trimming removed 5 bases from V and 0 bases from J, with 17 bases in between. Looked up from germline, CDR1 is SGHVS and CDR2 is FQNEAQ. This CDR3 has 18 residues. Written as DNA, the CDR3 is TGTGCCAGCAGCCTACAGGACTACCGATACTCTGGGGCCAACGTCCTGACTTTC. Translating it yields CASSLQDYRYSGANVLTF.

The V gene is TRBV11-2, the J gene TRBJ1-6; 8 nucleotides align to TRBD1. The CDR3 runs to 15 residues. Trimming at V came to 5 bases and at J to 6 bases, leaving 6 bases not matched to a gene. Germline CDR1 and CDR2: SGHAT and FQNNGV. Written as DNA, the CDR3 is TGTGCCAGCAGCATGTCAGGGGGCCTTAATTCACCCCTCCACTTT. Protein: CASSMSGGLNSPLHF.